These 11 T cell receptor beta chains originate from one sample sequenced in a study of T cells in tuberculosis (dated by TCRdb to 2016 to 2019). Library preparation was by the immunoSEQ multiplex PCR assay. What TCRdb holds here is the immuneACCESS table cut down to in-frame rearrangements. Part of the clones is not present; checked against another copy, under half of the missing clones reflect an unresolved V gene, and the others are unexplained. In all, the sample holds tens of thousands of clones, and about 97% of those were seen once. Jointly, the top ten make up 6% to 7% of the sample. Sequenced input: PBMCs. Every receptor here comes from a donor aged 10-29 years with latent tuberculosis or without tuberculosis infection.

The chain has TRBV18 and TRBJ1-2; D call uncertain. Trimming took 3 bases from V and 1 from J, leaving 9 bases between them. CDR3 length: 14 amino acids. Germline CDR1 and CDR2: KGHSH and LQKENI. CDR3 in amino acids: CASSPVHDNYGYTF. For the CDR3, the DNA is TGTGCCAGCTCACCGGTACACGATAACTATGGCTACACCTTC.

CDR3 DNA: TGTGCCAGCAGTGAAGCCGCAGGGCACCCAAATGAAAAACTGTTTTTT. Protein: CASSEAAGHPNEKLFF. The J gene is TRBJ1-4, the V gene TRBV2, with D tentatively TRBD1 (5 bases). The CDR3 sequence is 16 residues long. The germline gives CDR1 SNHLY, CDR2 FYNNEI. Trimming removed 0 bases from V and 5 bases from J, with 13 bases in between. The full variable domain, rest sourced from reference TRBV2 and TRBJ1-4, is EPEVTQTPSHQVTQMGQEVILRCVPISNHLYFYWYRQILGQKVEFLVSFYNNEISEKSEIFDDQFSVERPDGSNFTLKIRSTKLEDSAMYFCASSEAAGHPNEKLFFGSGTQLSVL.

The J gene is TRBJ1-2, the V gene TRBV11-2; 12 bases match TRBD1. Losses at the gene ends were 5 bases for V and 4 bases for J; bases not matched to a gene: 8. Germline V lookup: CDR1 SGHAT, CDR2 FQNNGV. This CDR3 comprises 16 residues. CDR3 nucleotide sequence: TGTGCCAGCAGCCCAAATCGGGACAGGGGGCTCTATGGCTACACCTTC. It specifies CASSPNRDRGLYGYTF. Full variable domain (outside the CDR3, taken from reference TRBV11-2 and TRBJ1-2): EAGVAQSPRYKIIEKRQSVAFWCNPISGHATLYWYQQILGQGPKLLIQFQNNGVVDDSQLPKDRFSAERLKGVDSTLKIQPAKLEDSAVYLCASSPNRDRGLYGYTFGSGTRLTVV.

The chain combines TRBV5-1 with TRBJ2-5; a possible D gene is TRBD2 (6 bases). V lost 0 bases, J lost 4 bases, and 13 bases lay in between. This CDR3 is built from 15 residues. Germline loops: CDR1 SGHRS, CDR2 YFSETQ. The CDR3 is CASSLDQGGGETQYF. The CDR3 coding sequence is TGCGCCAGCAGCTTGGATCAGGGAGGAGGAGAGACCCAGTACTTC.

The V and J genes are TRBV6-1 and TRBJ2-7, with D possibly matching TRBD1 (7 bases). CDR1 MNHNS and CDR2 SASEGT come from the germline V gene. This CDR3 region has 12 residues. V lost 10 bases, J lost 2 bases, and 12 bases lay in between. The CDR3 DNA reads TGTGCCATCGCGGGACAGACCTACGAGCAGTACTTC. Its protein is CAIAGQTYEQYF.

Only one count was recorded for this clone. This rearrangement joins TRBV6-1 to TRBJ1-2; TRBD1 might be the D (6 bases). V dropped 0 bases and J dropped 4 bases, with 15 bases sitting between them. From germline, CDR1 is MNHNS and CDR2 SASEGT. The CDR3 loop spans 16 amino acids. The CDR3 DNA reads TGTGCCAGCAGTGAAGCGCCGGACAGCTACCTCTATGGCTACACCTTC. Translation gives CASSEAPDSYLYGYTF.

This chain joins TRBV30 and TRBJ1-1; no definite D call. The CDR3 consists of 12 residues. Germline CDR1 and CDR2: GTSNPN and SVGIG (reference sequence). V lost 4 bases and J lost 4, with 10 bases in between. The CDR3 is CAWNGFGTEAFF. In DNA, the CDR3 is TGTGCCTGGAACGGGTTCGGCACTGAAGCTTTCTTT.

V gene TRBV6-1 combines with J gene TRBJ1-2; D gene uncertain. The CDR3 sequence is 13 residues long. Germline V gene data show CDR1 as MNHNS and CDR2 as SASEGT. With 9 bases removed from V and 3 bases from J, the gap between germline ends came to 14 bases. The CDR3: CASSYREDYGYTF. As DNA, the CDR3 is TGTGCCAGTTCGTACAGAGAAGACTATGGCTACACCTTC.

The V gene is TRBV10-3, the J gene TRBJ2-1; the match to TRBD1 covers 8 bases. With 11 bases clipped from V and 7 bases from J, the junction kept 7 bases outside the gene matches. Germline V gene lookup returns CDR1 ENHRY and CDR2 SYGVKD. The CDR3 length is 12 residues. In DNA form, the CDR3 reads TGTGCCCAAAGGACAGGGCGGAATGAGCAGTTCTTC. This translates into CAQRTGRNEQFF.

The chain employs TRBV5-4 and TRBJ2-1; TRBD2 aligns across 9 bases. With 8 bases clipped from V and 0 bases from J, the junction kept 6 bases outside the gene matches. The germline V gene encodes CDR1 SGHNT and CDR2 YYREEE (reference sequence). CDR3 length: 15 residues. The CDR3 sequence: CASGAGGSSYNEQFF. The CDR3 nucleotides are TGTGCCAGTGGCGCGGGGGGGAGCTCCTACAATGAGCAGTTCTTC. Drawing the rest from reference TRBV5-4 and TRBJ2-1, the complete variable domain is ETGVTQSPTHLIKTRGQQVTLRCSSQSGHNTVSWYQQALGQGPQFIFQYYREEENGRGNFPPRFSGLQFPNYSSELNVNALELDDSALYLCASGAGGSSYNEQFFGPGTRLTVL.

V is TRBV27 and J is TRBJ2-1; D possibly corresponds to TRBD1 (6 bases). Trimming removed 5 bases from V and 5 bases from J, with 16 bases in between. Per the germline V gene, CDR1 is MNHEY and CDR2 is SMNVEV (reference sequence). This CDR3 contains 15 residues. The CDR3 region has the DNA TGTGCCAGCAGTAATCAGGACAGTGGGAACAATGAGCAGTTCTTC. Translated, it gives CASSNQDSGNNEQFF.